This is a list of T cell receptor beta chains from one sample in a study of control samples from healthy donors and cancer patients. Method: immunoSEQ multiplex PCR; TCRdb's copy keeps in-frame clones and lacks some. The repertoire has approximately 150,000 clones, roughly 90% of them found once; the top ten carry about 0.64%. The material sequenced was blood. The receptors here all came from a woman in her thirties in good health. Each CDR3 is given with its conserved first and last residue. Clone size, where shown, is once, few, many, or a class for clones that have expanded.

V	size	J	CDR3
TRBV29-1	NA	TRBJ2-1	CSVEVAAKSYNEQFF
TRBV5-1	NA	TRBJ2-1	CASNDRVGGNEQFF
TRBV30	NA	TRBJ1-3	CAWSIGAGRNTIYF
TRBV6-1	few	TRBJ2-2	CASSDRETGELFF
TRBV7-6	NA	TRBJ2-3	CASSRAGALTDTQYF
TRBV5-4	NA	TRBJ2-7	CASSREAGTAPYEQYF
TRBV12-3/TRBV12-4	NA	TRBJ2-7	CASRTLGSTEQYF
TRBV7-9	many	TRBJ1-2	CASSLIRGGYGYTF
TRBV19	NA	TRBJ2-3	CAERREGTDTQYF
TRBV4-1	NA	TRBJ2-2	CASSQVLGRPTGELFF
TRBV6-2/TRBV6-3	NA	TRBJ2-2	CASSYSLTYNTGELFF
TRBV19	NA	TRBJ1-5	CASTHRGGPQHF
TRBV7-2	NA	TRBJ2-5	CASSLGSLAGWETQYF
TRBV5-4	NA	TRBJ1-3	CASSWTGGGGNTIYF
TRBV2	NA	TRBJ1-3	CASSQDRGRSRNTIYF
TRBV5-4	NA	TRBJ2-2	CASSLKLAGAGGELFF
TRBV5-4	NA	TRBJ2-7	CASSLNTNNYEQYF
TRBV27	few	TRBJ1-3	CASSSGTGANTSGNTIYF
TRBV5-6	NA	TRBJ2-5	CASSLDNRGYQETQYF
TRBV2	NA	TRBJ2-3	CASTDGTSTDTQYF
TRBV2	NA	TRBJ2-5	CASSPHPGQETQYF
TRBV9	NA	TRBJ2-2	CASSAPPLAHNTGELFF